The 24 T cell receptor beta chains below come from one sample, sequenced in a study of blood T cell repertoires in COVID-19. Method: immunoSEQ multiplex PCR; TCRdb's copy keeps in-frame clones and lacks some. The profile shows 260,000 or so clones, 83% of them singletons. The sequenced sample was PBMCs or T cells enriched from blood (not recorded which). These receptors originate from a woman in her 40s who had been exposed to COVID-19.

This chain connects TRBV7-9 to TRBJ1-2, with 12 positions matching TRBD1. V gave up 9 bases and J gave up 8 bases; unmatched junction bases: 19. The CDR3 has 17 residues. Germline CDR1 and CDR2: SEHNR and FQNEAQ (reference sequence). The CDR3 DNA sequence: TGTGCCAGTCAAGCTGGTCCTCCGGGACAGGGGGCTGGCGGCTACACCTTC. As protein: CASQAGPPGQGAGGYTF.

The chain combines TRBV4-2 with TRBJ1-2; unclear D gene. The CDR3 runs 14 residues. The V gene lost 1 base and the J gene lost 6 bases, with 12 bases spanning the gap. Germline CDR1 is LGHNA and CDR2 is YNFKEQ. The CDR3 coding sequence is TGTGCCAGCAGCCAAGCCCGGGATGGCGATGGCTACACCTTC. Translation: CASSQARDGDGYTF.

The J gene is TRBJ2-2, the V gene TRBV7-2; 10 bases line up with TRBD2. Germline V gene sequence: CDR1 SGHTA, CDR2 FQGNSA. This CDR3 region has 15 residues. The J segment lost 6 bases and the V segment lost 6 bases, leaving 7 bases of the junction unmatched. The CDR3 bases are TGTGCCAGCAGGGTTGGGACTAGCGATTCCGGGGAGCTGTTTTTT. It yields the protein CASRVGTSDSGELFF.

The count of this clone is one. The V and J genes are TRBV11-3 and TRBJ2-5; 7 bases fit TRBD2. In germline, CDR1 is SGHNT, CDR2 YENEEA. CDR3 length: 14 amino acids. V shed 5 bases, J shed 7 bases, and the junction held 10 bases outside the gene matches. CDR3 bases: TGTGCCAGCAGCGAGGGACGGGGGGTCGGGACCCAGTACTTC. Translating gives CASSEGRGVGTQYF. Looking up the rest from reference TRBV11-3 and TRBJ2-5 gives the full variable domain: EAGVVQSPRYKIIEKKQPVAFWCNPISGHNTLYWYLQNLGQGPELLIRYENEEAVDDSQLPKDRFSAERLKGVDSTLKIQPAELGDSAVYLCASSEGRGVGTQYFGPGTRLLVL.

The rearrangement links TRBV4-3 to TRBJ1-2; 8 bases agree with TRBD1. This CDR3 has 14 amino acids. The germline V gene encodes CDR1 LGHNA and CDR2 YSLEER. J was trimmed by 4 bases and V by 4 bases; bases with no gene match: 5. The CDR3 nucleotides read TGCGCCAGCAGCCCCGGGACAGGAACCTATGGCTACACCTTC. Translating it yields CASSPGTGTYGYTF.

The chain has TRBV4-2 and TRBJ1-1, with D hard to call. The length of the CDR3 is 16 residues. V was cut by 1 base and J by 0 bases, with 12 bases left in between. Germline V gene data show CDR1 as LGHNA and CDR2 as YNFKEQ. The CDR3 sequence: CASSQGLGGLNTEAFF. For the CDR3, the DNA is TGTGCCAGCAGCCAAGGCCTGGGTGGGCTGAACACTGAAGCTTTCTTT.

The V call is TRBV19, the J call TRBJ1-5; D uncertain. The germline V gene has CDR1 LNHDA and CDR2 SQIVND (reference sequence). The CDR3 contains 12 residues. The V gene lost 9 bases and the J gene lost 6 bases, with 12 bases spanning the gap. CDR3 sequence reads: CASLYPGQPQHF. In nucleotides, the CDR3 is TGTGCCAGCCTCTACCCGGGTCAGCCCCAGCATTTT.

V gene TRBV5-1 combines with J gene TRBJ2-1, with D unclear. CDR3 length: 15 residues. Per the germline V gene, CDR1 is SGHRS and CDR2 is YFSETQ. The ends were cut back, 0 bases at V and 7 bases at J, with 14 bases in the middle. The CDR3 coding sequence is TGCGCCAGCAGCTTGGACAGCCTGCGTTCTAATGAGCAGTTCTTC. Translating it yields CASSLDSLRSNEQFF.

This rearrangement joins TRBV5-5 to TRBJ1-6; the match to TRBD1 covers 10 bases. This CDR3 is 18 amino acids long. Trimming removed 0 bases from V and 10 bases from J; junction bases left unmatched: 13. Germline V CDR1 and CDR2: SGHKS, YYEKEE (reference sequence). The CDR3 DNA follows: TGTGCCAGCAGCTTGGATGGGACAGGGGCCCCTCCGGGATCACCCCTCCACTTT. Translating it yields CASSLDGTGAPPGSPLHF.

The CDR3 nucleotides read TGTGCCAGCAGACACGGACAGGTCCCCACTGAAGCTTTCTTT. It translates to CASRHGQVPTEAFF. The V gene is TRBV5-4, the J gene TRBJ1-1, with 7 bases aligning to TRBD1. The CDR3 is 14 residues long. Germline CDR1 and CDR2: SGHNT and YYREEE (reference sequence). Trimming took 5 bases from V and 4 from J; bases not matched to a gene: 8.

The chain recombines TRBV2 with TRBJ2-7; TRBD1 aligns across 8 bases. The CDR3 sequence is 14 residues long. Germline assignment: CDR1 SNHLY and CDR2 FYNNEI. Unmatched junction bases numbered 9, after V lost 8 bases and J lost 3 bases. The CDR3 reads CASLRQGNLYEQYF. DNA of the CDR3: TGTGCCAGCCTCAGACAGGGGAATCTCTACGAGCAGTACTTC.

The chain recombines TRBV6-2 or TRBV6-3 with TRBJ1-3; TRBD1 might be the D (6 bases). The CDR3 runs 15 residues. The germline V gene has CDR1 MNHEY and CDR2 SVGEGT. Trimming stripped 5 bases from V and 0 bases from J, with 11 bases between. The CDR3 nucleotides read TGTGCCAGCAGTCCCGGGACACCCTCTGGAAACACCATATATTTT. It yields the protein CASSPGTPSGNTIYF.

The V and J genes are TRBV28 and TRBJ1-6; 7 bases are shared with TRBD1. V was pared by 6 bases and J by 4 bases, with 9 bases of the junction left unmatched. This CDR3 has 16 residues. The germline gives CDR1 MDHEN, CDR2 SYDVKM. The CDR3 nucleotides are TGTGCCAGCAGCGTCGGGACAGCCTTATATAATTCACCCCTCCACTTT. This codes for CASSVGTALYNSPLHF.

The chain combines TRBV21-1 with TRBJ2-1; TRBD1 was called by the table and not checked on the DNA. TRBV21-1 is a documented pseudogene. The CDR3 totals 14 residues. CDR3 coding DNA: TGTGCCAGCAGCGCGGGACAGGGGGCGCATGAGCAGTTCTTC. It is translated as CASSAGQGAHEQFF.

The chain couples TRBV7-2 to TRBJ1-4; maybe TRBD1 (5 bases). The CDR3 is 14 amino acids. Germline CDR1 reads SGHTA; CDR2 reads FQGNSA. Deletions cut 5 bases from V and 6 bases from J, with 13 bases between. The CDR3 bases are TGTGCCAGCAGCCCCCGGACGGGGGATGAAAAACTGTTTTTT. This gives the protein CASSPRTGDEKLFF.

This clone appeared once. The rearrangement uses TRBV7-3 and TRBJ2-3; 7 bases are shared with TRBD1. J gave up 2 bases and V 5 bases, and 4 bases lay outside the gene matches. Germline V gives CDR1 SGHTA, CDR2 FQGTGA. The CDR3 spans 14 residues. The chain's CDR3 is CASSPTGTTDTQYF. CDR3 sequence (DNA): TGTGCCAGCAGCCCGACAGGGACCACAGATACGCAGTATTTT.

The CDR3: CASSPPGQGSYGYTF. In DNA form, the CDR3 reads TGTGCCAGCTCACCACCGGGACAGGGATCCTATGGCTACACCTTC. The chain combines TRBV18 with TRBJ1-2, with 9 positions matching TRBD1. This CDR3 contains 15 residues. J was trimmed by 4 bases and V by 0 bases; bases with no gene match: 3. Germline values: CDR1 KGHSH, CDR2 LQKENI.

The chain recombines TRBV5-1 with TRBJ2-1; 7 bases agree with TRBD1. This CDR3 is 15 amino acids long. Germline values: CDR1 SGHRS, CDR2 YFSETQ. J was trimmed by 8 bases and V by 4 bases; bases with no gene match: 12. The CDR3 reads CASSPDFSGGHEQFF. The CDR3 coding sequence is TGCGCCAGCAGCCCGGATTTTTCAGGGGGTCATGAGCAGTTCTTC.

The J gene is TRBJ1-1, the V gene TRBV7-3; no clear D gene. The CDR3 sequence is 13 residues long. In germline, CDR1 is SGHTA, CDR2 FQGTGA. Deletions cut 4 bases from V and 4 bases from J, with 10 bases between. The CDR3 spells CASSSMMSTEAFF. The CDR3 region has the DNA TGTGCCAGCAGCTCGATGATGAGCACTGAAGCTTTCTTT.

This chain joins TRBV15 and TRBJ1-2; possible D gene TRBD1, 5 bases. CDR3 length: 15 residues. Germline assignment: CDR1 LNHNV and CDR2 YYDKDF (reference sequence). Trimming took 3 bases from V and 4 from J, leaving 15 bases between them. CDR3 residues: CATSRARDGAYGYTF. CDR3 bases: TGTGCCACCAGCAGGGCGCGGGACGGGGCCTATGGCTACACCTTC.

V is TRBV7-8 and J is TRBJ1-1, with no clear D. The CDR3 sequence is 12 residues long. V lost 3 bases, J lost 4 bases, and 6 bases lay in between. Germline-derived CDR1 and CDR2 are SGHVS and FQNEAQ. DNA for the CDR3: TGTGCCAGCAGCTTGGCGGTCACTGAAGCTTTCTTT. Residues: CASSLAVTEAFF. The complete variable domain, with remaining parts taken from reference TRBV7-8 and TRBJ1-1, reads GAGVSQSPRYKVAKRGQDVALRCDPISGHVSLFWYQQALGQGPEFLTYFQNEAQLDKSGLPSDRFFAERPEGSVSTLKIQRTQQEDSAVYLCASSLAVTEAFFGQGTRLTVV.

The V call is TRBV5-1, the J call TRBJ1-2, with a tentative D call TRBD1 (5 bases). The germline CDR1 and CDR2 sequences are SGHRS and YFSETQ. The CDR3 totals 14 residues. V dropped 6 bases and J dropped 4 bases, with 16 bases sitting between them. The CDR3 sequence is CASKRDFEPYGYTF. CDR3 bases: TGCGCCAGCAAGAGGGACTTTGAACCCTATGGCTACACCTTC.

This rearrangement joins TRBV15 to TRBJ1-2; D gene unclear. V lost 1 base, J lost 4 bases, and 10 bases lay in between. The germline V gene encodes CDR1 LNHNV and CDR2 YYDKDF (reference sequence). The CDR3 runs to 14 residues. The CDR3 DNA follows: TGTGCCACCAGCAGAGGAGGAGCCTTCTATGGCTACACCTTC. Amino acids: CATSRGGAFYGYTF.

The chain recombines TRBV7-3 with TRBJ1-2; D might be TRBD1 (5 bases). V was clipped by 4 bases and J by 3 bases, with 12 bases between them. Germline CDR1 is SGHTA and CDR2 is FQGTGA. The CDR3 runs 14 residues. DNA for the CDR3: TGTGCCAGCAGCTGGGGGGGATCGGACTATGGCTACACCTTC. This gives the protein CASSWGGSDYGYTF. The variable domain in full, with the rest retrieved from reference TRBV7-3 and TRBJ1-2, is GAGVSQTPSNKVTEKGKYVELRCDPISGHTALYWYRQSLGQGPEFLIYFQGTGAADDSGLPNDRFFAVRPEGSVSTLKIQRTERGDSAVYLCASSWGGSDYGYTFGSGTRLTVV.